There are a few counts of the clone carrying this TCR beta chain. The antigen remains unidentified. This sample is drawn from a study of identical twins. Study-level findings and limits: The degree of excess twin sharing was weaker in beta out-of-frame sequences. Monozygotic twin pairs showed more out-of-frame TCR alpha sharing than models estimated. Cord blood beta clonotypes that were abundant carried fewer insertions, and memory repertoires showed no such trend.

The CDR3 has 14 amino acids. V gave up 7 bases and J gave up 4 bases, with 20 bases separating them. Germline CDR1 is SQVTM and CDR2 is ANQGSEA. Carrying unique molecular identifiers, the cDNA also gained a universal primer site through template switching. Each CDR3 protein is one row after TCRdb ran MiXCR on the 5' RACE reads. The data hold 300,000 to 400,000 distinct CDR3 sequences, with 7% to 9.5% observed a single time. The clonotype originates from a woman aged 45 to 65 in good health. V is TRBV29-1 and J is TRBJ2-7; D assignment may be TRBD1 or TRBD2 (5 bases each). The material sequenced was naive T cells sorted from blood. The CDR3 coding sequence is TGCAGCGCTCACCATGCCGGGACGCCATACGAGCAGTACGTC. Its protein is CSAHHAGTPYEQYV.